The 23 T cell receptor beta chains reported below all come from one sample, sequenced in a study of T cells after posttransplantation cyclophosphamide. Cyclophosphamide on days +3 and +4 followed busulfan-fludarabine conditioning and a marrow graft. Generated by immunoSEQ multiplex PCR, the TCRdb table keeps only in-frame clones and is missing some. The repertoire has around 5,000 clones, roughly 80% of them found once; the top ten carry roughly 36%. Material: PBMCs, obtained after allogeneic stem cell transplant with posttransplant cyclophosphamide. The receptor source for this set is a male patient aged 55 to 69 who received an allogeneic stem cell transplant from an unrelated donor, was CMV-positive, and had no GVHD. Some of the T cells may derive from the graft donor.

The chain has TRBV19 and TRBJ2-3, with D unresolved. V dropped 3 bases and J dropped 1 base, with 8 bases sitting between them. This CDR3 spans 14 amino acids. CDR1 and CDR2 from the germline V gene are LNHDA and SQIVND (reference sequence). CDR3 residues: CASSILEGTDTQYF. The CDR3 DNA reads as TGTGCCAGTAGTATCCTAGAAGGCACAGATACGCAGTATTTT. Using reference TRBV19 and TRBJ2-3 for the parts outside the CDR3, the full variable domain is DGGITQSPKYLFRKEGQNVTLSCEQNLNHDAMYWYRQDPGQGLRLIYYSQIVNDFQKGDIAEGYSVSREKKESFPLTVTSAQKNPTAFYLCASSILEGTDTQYFGPGTRLTVL.

The chain joins TRBV7-9 to TRBJ2-1, with 9 positions matching TRBD2. After removal of 2 bases from V and 4 bases from J, the junction contained 6 bases not matched to a gene. Germline V gene lookup returns CDR1 SEHNR and CDR2 FQNEAQ (reference sequence). CDR3 length: 16 amino acids. The DNA for the CDR3 is TGTGCCAGCAGCTTAAAGCGGGGGGCAAAGTACAATGAGCAGTTCTTC. Translating it yields CASSLKRGAKYNEQFF.

This clone has only one observation. The chain combines TRBV27 with TRBJ1-2, with 8 bases that match TRBD1. The germline gives CDR1 MNHEY, CDR2 SMNVEV (reference sequence). V lost 8 bases and J lost 3; bases outside the gene matches: 5. This CDR3 contains 13 residues. This chain's CDR3 is CASRQDRDYGYTF. The CDR3 bases are TGTGCCAGCCGACAGGACAGGGACTATGGCTACACCTTC.

The genes are TRBV6-6 and TRBJ2-4, with D maybe TRBD1 (6 bases). This CDR3 has 14 residues. From germline, CDR1 is MNHNY and CDR2 SVGAGI (reference sequence). V lost 6 bases and J lost 0, with 9 bases in between. CDR3 amino acids: CASREQGAKNIQYF. Here the CDR3 DNA reads TGTGCCAGCAGAGAACAGGGAGCCAAAAACATTCAGTACTTC.

The J gene is TRBJ2-5, the V gene TRBV11-2, with D possibly matching TRBD2 (7 bases). The CDR3 has 16 amino acids. Germline lookup yields CDR1 SGHAT and CDR2 FQNNGV. V lost 7 bases to trimming and J lost 7 bases, with 25 bases between them. CDR3 sequence (DNA): TGTGCCAGCACCTCCCAAGGGGGGGCGGACCGTGGGACCCAGTACTTC. It is translated as CASTSQGGADRGTQYF.

The V call is TRBV7-2, the J call TRBJ2-2; perhaps TRBD2 as D (7 bases). The CDR3 contains 14 residues. CDR1 is SGHTA, CDR2 FQGNSA, per germline. Trimming stripped 4 bases from V and 6 bases from J, with 12 bases between. The DNA for the CDR3 is TGTGCCAGCAGCTCACAGGGAGGGCCCGGGGAGCTGTTTTTT. It is translated as CASSSQGGPGELFF.

This rearrangement joins TRBV19 to TRBJ2-7, with TRBD2 matching 7 bases. The CDR3 covers 16 residues. J was trimmed by 7 bases and V by 5 bases; bases with no gene match: 17. Germline CDR1 LNHDA, CDR2 SQIVND (reference sequence). This chain's CDR3 is CASSSSLAGDLWEQYF. The CDR3 nucleotides are TGTGCCAGTAGTTCCTCCTTAGCGGGTGACCTTTGGGAGCAGTACTTC.

CDR3 nucleotide sequence: TGCAGTGCTCGGGGGCCCCAGCATTTT. Translation gives CSARGPQHF. The chain carries TRBV20-1 and TRBJ1-5; D is unclear. The CDR3 spans 9 residues. V shed 5 bases and J shed 9 bases, with 5 bases lying between them. In germline, CDR1 is DFQATT, CDR2 SNEGSKA (reference sequence).

The J gene is TRBJ2-2, the V gene TRBV5-6; TRBD1 matches at 12 bases. Germline CDR1 SGHDT, CDR2 YYEEEE. J lost 0 bases, V lost 4 bases, and 7 bases had no gene match. CDR3 length equals 18 residues. CDR3 in DNA: TGTGCCAGCAGCCGATCCGGGACAGGGGGCGCGAACACCGGGGAGCTGTTTTTT. Its translation: CASSRSGTGGANTGELFF.

The table lists this clone with a few counts. This sequence joins TRBV4-1 and TRBJ1-5; 9 bases are a match to TRBD1. Looked up from germline, CDR1 is MGHRA and CDR2 is YSYEKL. The CDR3 is 15 residues long. The trim removed 1 base at V and 6 bases at J, leaving 4 bases unmatched. DNA of the CDR3: TGCGCCAGCAGCCAAGGCGGGACAGGGAGTCAGCCCCAGCATTTT. Its translation is CASSQGGTGSQPQHF.

Here the CDR3 reads CASSLVQGSSFTAFF. In DNA form, the CDR3 reads TGTGCCAGCAGCTTGGTACAGGGTTCCTCCTTTACCGCTTTCTTT. The V and J genes are TRBV5-8 and TRBJ1-1; tentative D call: TRBD1 (6 bases). V dropped 0 bases and J dropped 11 bases, with 20 bases sitting between them. The CDR3 totals 15 residues. CDR1 is SGHTS and CDR2 is YDEGEE in the germline V gene.

The chain uses TRBV6-5 and TRBJ1-4; possible D gene TRBD1, 6 bases. Trimming shortened V by 2 bases and J by 5 bases, and 12 bases separated the two germline ends. The CDR3 spans 15 residues. In germline, CDR1 is MNHEY, CDR2 SVGAGI. The CDR3 sequence is CASSYTTGTNEKLFF. The CDR3, as DNA: TGTGCCAGCAGTTACACGACAGGAACCAATGAAAAACTGTTTTTT.

The CDR3 protein is CASSIDGRANNEQFF. The CDR3 region has the DNA TGTGCCAGTAGTATAGACGGGAGGGCTAACAATGAGCAGTTCTTC. J is TRBJ2-1 and V is TRBV19, with 8 bases identical to TRBD2. The CDR3 extends over 15 amino acids. Germline CDR1 reads LNHDA; CDR2 reads SQIVND (reference sequence). V lost 0 bases and J lost 5; bases outside the gene matches: 3.

The V gene is TRBV4-1, the J gene TRBJ1-4; D not resolved. Trimming shortened V by 1 base and J by 5 bases, and 5 bases separated the two germline ends. Germline V gene lookup returns CDR1 MGHRA and CDR2 YSYEKL. This CDR3 region has 13 residues. CDR3 sequence (DNA): TGCGCCAGCAGCCAAGGGAGGAATGAAAAACTGTTTTTT. Translating gives CASSQGRNEKLFF.

The genes are TRBV6-5 and TRBJ2-3, with D possibly matching TRBD1 (5 bases). This CDR3 spans 16 amino acids. Germline V lookup: CDR1 MNHEY, CDR2 SVGAGI. V was trimmed by 4 bases and J by 6 bases, leaving 20 bases between them. CDR3 in DNA: TGTGCCAGCAGTTCTAACTTCAGGGAAGGTGGGGATACGCAGTATTTT. Its translation is CASSSNFREGGDTQYF.

V usage is TRBV30 and J usage is TRBJ1-6; D might be TRBD1 (5 bases). CDR3 size: 13 residues. The germline CDR1 and CDR2 sequences are GTSNPN and SVGIG (reference sequence). V was clipped by 1 base and J by 10 bases, with 11 bases between them. CDR3 bases: TGTGCCTGGAGTGAGTCGGGGGGATCACCCCTCCACTTT. Translated: CAWSESGGSPLHF.

The genes are TRBV30 and TRBJ2-3; possibly TRBD2 for D (7 bases). Per germline, CDR1 GTSNPN and CDR2 SVGIG (reference sequence). The CDR3 runs to 14 residues. V dropped 0 bases and J dropped 6 bases, with 13 bases sitting between them. CDR3 region: CAWSVRGLRDTQYF. The CDR3 coding sequence is TGTGCCTGGAGTGTGCGGGGGCTGAGGGATACGCAGTATTTT.

This clone was seen a few times. This chain connects TRBV18 to TRBJ2-2; D may be TRBD1 (5 bases). Germline V gene lookup returns CDR1 KGHSH and CDR2 LQKENI. Deletions cut 7 bases from V and 2 bases from J, with 11 bases between. The CDR3 is made up of 14 amino acids. The CDR3 here is CASFGQVNTGELFF. DNA for the CDR3: TGTGCCAGCTTTGGACAAGTCAACACCGGGGAGCTGTTTTTT. Drawing the rest from reference TRBV18 and TRBJ2-2, the complete variable domain is NAGVMQNPRHLVRRRGQEARLRCSPMKGHSHVYWYRQLPEEGLKFMVYLQKENIIDESGMPKERFSAEFPKEGPSILRIQQVVRGDSAAYFCASFGQVNTGELFFGEGSRLTVL.

This clone was detected only once. V gene TRBV11-2 combines with J gene TRBJ1-1; D possibly corresponds to TRBD1 (6 bases). V lost 4 bases and J 5 bases, leaving 11 bases between the germline ends. From germline, CDR1 is SGHAT and CDR2 FQNNGV. The CDR3 contains 13 residues. CDR3 DNA: TGTGCCAGCAGCTATACAGGGAGAACTGAAGCTTTCTTT. It is translated as CASSYTGRTEAFF.

This chain connects TRBV6-6 to TRBJ1-4; 7 positions agree with TRBD1. The CDR3 runs 14 residues. Germline V gene sequence: CDR1 MNHNY, CDR2 SVGAGI (reference sequence). V gave up 6 bases and J gave up 7 bases; unmatched junction bases: 8. CDR3 amino acids: CASSLGQRVEKLFF. CDR3 nucleotide sequence: TGTGCCAGCAGCCTGGGACAGAGGGTTGAAAAACTGTTTTTT.

The chain joins TRBV21-1 to TRBJ1-1; the DNA was not compared with TRBD1, the D call given in the table. TRBV21-1 is a documented pseudogene. The CDR3 totals 19 residues. CDR3: CASSKLSIRLGQGWGEAFF. The DNA of the CDR3 is TGTGCCAGCAGCAAATTAAGTATCAGGCTGGGACAGGGATGGGGTGAAGCTTTCTTT.

This rearrangement joins TRBV21-1 to TRBJ1-5; no DNA check was done on the table's D call, TRBD1. TRBV21-1 is termed a pseudogene. CDR3 length: 14 amino acids. CDR3 sequence (DNA): TGTGCCAGCAGTAACAGGGACCTCAATCAGCCCCAGCATTTT. It codes for CASSNRDLNQPQHF.

Points on this clone: One end of the junction is discordant with germline, which a read error may explain. This chain connects TRBV5-6 to TRBJ2-1; TRBD1 aligns across 7 bases. The germline CDR1 and CDR2 sequences are SGHDT and YYEEEE. The CDR3 spans 18 residues. The CDR3 nucleotides are TGTGCCAGCAGCTTGGGGGGATACGGGGACAGCTCCAACAATGAGCAGTTCTTC. Encoded protein: CASSLGGYGDSSNNEQFF.